The entry below describes one T cell receptor (beta chain). Here immunoSEQ multiplex PCR was the method, and the copy in TCRdb shows in-frame clones only, minus some. The sample holds 15,000 to 20,000 clones, around 87% seen once. CDR1 is SGDLS, CDR2 YYNGEE, per germline. V lost 0 bases to trimming and J lost 3 bases, with 7 bases between them. This CDR3 region has 14 residues. This specimen belongs to a study of T cell changes during pregnancy in multiple sclerosis. Material: CD8+ T cells from peripheral blood mononuclear cells, obtained in the third trimester of pregnancy. The sequence was collected from a female donor in good health, enrolled as a control in a pregnancy study. The rearrangement joins TRBV9 to TRBJ2-1; tentative D call: TRBD1 (6 bases). Written as DNA, the CDR3 is TGTGCCAGCAGCGTAGAGGGGGTCTACAATGAGCAGTTCTTC. Encoded protein: CASSVEGVYNEQFF.